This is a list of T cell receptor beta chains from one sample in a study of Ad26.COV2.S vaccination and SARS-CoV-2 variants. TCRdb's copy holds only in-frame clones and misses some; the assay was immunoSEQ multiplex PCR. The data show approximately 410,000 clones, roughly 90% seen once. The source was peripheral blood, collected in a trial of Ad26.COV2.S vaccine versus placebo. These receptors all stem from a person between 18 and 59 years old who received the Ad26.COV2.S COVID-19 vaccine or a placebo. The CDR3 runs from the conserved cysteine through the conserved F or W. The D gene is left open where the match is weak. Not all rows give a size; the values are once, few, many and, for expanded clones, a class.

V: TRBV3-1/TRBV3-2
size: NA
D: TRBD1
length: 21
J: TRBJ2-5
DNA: TGTGCCAGCAGCCAAGATTCAGTAGGGCAGGGGGCGCGGATTGGGCAAGAGACCCAGTACTTC
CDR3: CASSQDSVGQGARIGQETQYF

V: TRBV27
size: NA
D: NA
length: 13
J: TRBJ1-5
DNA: TGTGCCAGCAGTATAGGCAGCAATCAGCCCCAGCATTTT
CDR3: CASSIGSNQPQHF

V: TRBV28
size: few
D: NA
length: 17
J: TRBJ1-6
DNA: TGTGCCAGCAAGGTAGTGGGCGGGGGTATTTATAATTCACCCCTCCACTTT
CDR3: CASKVVGGGIYNSPLHF

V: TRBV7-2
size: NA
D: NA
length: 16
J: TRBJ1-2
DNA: TGTGCCAGCAGCTTAGCAGCCAGGGGATGGGTAGACGGCTACACCTTC
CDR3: CASSLAARGWVDGYTF

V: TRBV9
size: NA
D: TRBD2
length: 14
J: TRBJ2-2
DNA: TGTGCCAGCAGCCCGGGGGGGCGGAACGGGGAGCTGTTTTTT
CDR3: CASSPGGRNGELFF

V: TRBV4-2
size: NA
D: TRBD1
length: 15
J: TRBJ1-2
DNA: TGTGCCAGCAGCATAACAGGGGGAGCTAACTATGGCTACACCTTC
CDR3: CASSITGGANYGYTF

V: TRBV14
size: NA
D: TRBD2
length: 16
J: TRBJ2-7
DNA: TGTGCCAGCAGCCAAAGACTAGCGCCGAGCTCCTACGAGCAGTACTTC
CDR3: CASSQRLAPSSYEQYF

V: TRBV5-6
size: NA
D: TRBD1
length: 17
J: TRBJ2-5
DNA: TGTGCCAGCAGCCCTAGGTTCGGGACAGGGAATGAAGAGACCCAGTACTTC
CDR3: CASSPRFGTGNEETQYF

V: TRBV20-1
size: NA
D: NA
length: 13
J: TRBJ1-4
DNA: TGCAGTGCTAGTCCCGTCTCCCGGGCAATACTGTTTTTT
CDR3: CSASPVSRAILFF

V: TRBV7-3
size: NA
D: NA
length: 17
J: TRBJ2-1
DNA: TGTGCCAGCAGCCCCAGCCCCAGGACTACTTTGCTCAATGAGCAGTTCTTC
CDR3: CASSPSPRTTLLNEQFF

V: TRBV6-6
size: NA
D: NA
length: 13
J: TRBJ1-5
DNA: TGTGCCAGCAGTTACTCGTTGTATCAGCCCCAGCATTTT
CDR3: CASSYSLYQPQHF

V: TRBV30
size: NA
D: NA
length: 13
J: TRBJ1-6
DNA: TGTGCCTGGACCCCAGAGAATAATTCACCCCTCCACTTT
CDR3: CAWTPENNSPLHF

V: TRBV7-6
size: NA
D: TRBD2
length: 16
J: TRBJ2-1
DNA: TGTGCCAGCGCCCATGAGGGATTGCGGGGGTGGAATGAGCAGTTCTTC
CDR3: CASAHEGLRGWNEQFF

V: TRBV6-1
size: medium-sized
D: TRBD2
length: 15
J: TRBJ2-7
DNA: TGTGCCAGCAGTGAGCAAGGCGGGGGGGCGGGCGAGCAGTACTTC
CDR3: CASSEQGGGAGEQYF

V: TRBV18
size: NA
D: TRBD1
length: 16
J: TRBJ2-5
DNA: TGTGCCAGCTCACCACCGACAGGGGGCTCTTCGGAGACCCAGTACTTC
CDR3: CASSPPTGGSSETQYF

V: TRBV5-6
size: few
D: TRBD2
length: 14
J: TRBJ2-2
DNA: TGTGCCAGCAGTCCTCGGGGAGGGGCCGGGGAGCTGTTTTTT
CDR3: CASSPRGGAGELFF

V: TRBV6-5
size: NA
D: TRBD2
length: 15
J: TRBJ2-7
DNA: TGTGCCAGCAGTTACCGCGGGGGGCTGACCTACGAGCAGTACTTC
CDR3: CASSYRGGLTYEQYF

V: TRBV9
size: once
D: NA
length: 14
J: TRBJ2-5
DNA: TGTGCCAGCAGCGCGGGCCCAAAAGGGGAGACCCAGTACTTC
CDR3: CASSAGPKGETQYF

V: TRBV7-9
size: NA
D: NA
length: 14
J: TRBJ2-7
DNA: TGTGCCAGCCCCTATAGGCGGCTGCCCTACGAGCAGTACTTC
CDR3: CASPYRRLPYEQYF

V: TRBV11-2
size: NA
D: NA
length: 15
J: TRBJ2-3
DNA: TGTGCCAGCAGCTTAGGGGCCGCCACCACAGATACGCAGTATTTT
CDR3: CASSLGAATTDTQYF

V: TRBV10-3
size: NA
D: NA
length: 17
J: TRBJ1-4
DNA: TGTGCCATCAGTGAGGGGGCGTCCGGGACACTCTGGGAAAAACTGTTTTTT
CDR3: CAISEGASGTLWEKLFF

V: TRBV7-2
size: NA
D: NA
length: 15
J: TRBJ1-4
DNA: TGTGCCAGCAGCTTAGTCGCCAGCCTTAATGAAAAACTGTTTTTT
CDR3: CASSLVASLNEKLFF

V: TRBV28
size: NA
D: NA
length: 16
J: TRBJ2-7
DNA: TGTGCCAGCAGTCCAACCCCGAGAGGGAACCTACGGGAGCAGTACTTC
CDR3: CASSPTPRGNLREQYF

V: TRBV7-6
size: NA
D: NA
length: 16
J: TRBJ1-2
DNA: TGTGCCAGCAGCCCTTCCCTGGGGGGGGTCGGATATGGCTACACCTTC
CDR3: CASSPSLGGVGYGYTF

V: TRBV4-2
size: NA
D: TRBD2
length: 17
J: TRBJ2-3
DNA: TGTGCCAGCAGCCAAGGCTACGGCGGGGGGGCCTCAGATACGCAGTATTTT
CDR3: CASSQGYGGGASDTQYF

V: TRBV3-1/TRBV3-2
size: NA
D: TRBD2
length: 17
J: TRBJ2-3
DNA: TGTGCCAGCAGCCAAGAGCTCGCGGGGGTGAGCACAGATACGCAGTATTTT
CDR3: CASSQELAGVSTDTQYF

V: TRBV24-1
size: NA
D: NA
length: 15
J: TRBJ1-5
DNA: TGTGCCACCAGTGAGAGGACAGTTGGGAATCAGCCCCAGCATTTT
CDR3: CATSERTVGNQPQHF

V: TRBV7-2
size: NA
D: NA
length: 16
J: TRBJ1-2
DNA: TGTGCCAGCAGCTTAGCCCCTCAGGGAGCTAACTATGGCTACACCTTC
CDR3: CASSLAPQGANYGYTF

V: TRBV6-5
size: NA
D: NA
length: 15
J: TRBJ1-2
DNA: TGTGCCAGCAGAGCTACAGGGAATCTTAACTATGGCTACACCTTC
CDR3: CASRATGNLNYGYTF

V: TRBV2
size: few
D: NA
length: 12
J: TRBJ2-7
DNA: TGTGCCAGCAGCCCCGGGGTCTACGAGCAGTACTTC
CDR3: CASSPGVYEQYF

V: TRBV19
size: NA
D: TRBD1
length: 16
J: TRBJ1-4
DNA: TGTGCCAGTAGTATAGATCGAAGCGAGGGGGCCGAAAAACTGTTTTTT
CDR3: CASSIDRSEGAEKLFF

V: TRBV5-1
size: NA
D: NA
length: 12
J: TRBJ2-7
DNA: TGCGCCAGCAGCCCCACCTCCTACGAGCAGTACTTC
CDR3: CASSPTSYEQYF

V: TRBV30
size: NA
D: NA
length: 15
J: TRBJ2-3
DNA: TGTGCCTGGAAAGGGGGTATCTACAACACAGATACGCAGTATTTT
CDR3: CAWKGGIYNTDTQYF